Below, 27 T cell receptor beta chains from the same sample are listed, as sequenced in a study of T cells in Graves' hyperthyroidism and ophthalmopathy. Regions amplified from RNA transcripts were the TCR beta CDR3 regions. The study used the HTBI primer set for a first-round RT-PCR of the TCR CDR3. One entry per CDR3 protein, called by TCRdb with MiXCR from the multiplex PCR reads. This sample has fewer than 400,000 distinct CDR3 sequences; around 16% occur once, and the top ten carry approximately 31%. Sample: blood. The receptors come from a man younger than 40 with Graves' hyperthyroidism.

CDR3 residues: CSATGRENTEAFF. For the CDR3, the DNA is TGCAGTGCTACAGGCAGGGAGAACACTGAAGCTTTCTTT. The chain couples TRBV20-1 to TRBJ1-1; tentative D call: TRBD1 (5 bases). Germline loops: CDR1 DFQATT, CDR2 SNEGSKA (reference sequence). V gave up 4 bases and J gave up 1 base, with 10 bases separating them. The CDR3 is made up of 13 amino acids.

This clonotype was counted between two and nine times. The V gene is TRBV10-3, the J gene TRBJ2-1; weak D call: TRBD1 (6 bases). Deletions cut 3 bases from V and 0 bases from J, with 15 bases between. Germline V gene sequence: CDR1 ENHRY, CDR2 SYGVKD. The CDR3 runs to 17 residues. CDR3 residues: CAISDDTGRFSYNEQFF. In DNA form, the CDR3 reads TGTGCCATCAGTGATGACACAGGGAGATTCTCCTACAATGAGCAGTTCTTC.

This clonotype was counted at least ten times. This sequence joins TRBV5-1 and TRBJ1-2; no reliable D call. Trimming took 3 bases from V and 8 from J, leaving 26 bases between them. The CDR3 has 17 amino acids. Germline CDR1 reads SGHRS; CDR2 reads YFSETQ. The CDR3 loop is CASSWPPGGADPSGYTF. The CDR3 DNA follows: TGCGCCAGCAGCTGGCCCCCCGGTGGTGCAGACCCCTCGGGCTACACCTTC.

CDR3 residues: CASSLTAAGGEAFF. The CDR3 nucleotides read TGTGCCAGCAGCTTAACAGCTGCGGGGGGAGAAGCTTTCTTT. The rearrangement joins TRBV11-2 to TRBJ1-1, with TRBD1 as a possible D gene (5 bases). The CDR3 contains 14 residues. Trimming left V 2 bases short and J 8 bases short, with 15 bases between. Germline V gene lookup returns CDR1 SGHAT and CDR2 FQNNGV. Drawing the rest from reference TRBV11-2 and TRBJ1-1, the complete variable domain is EAGVAQSPRYKIIEKRQSVAFWCNPISGHATLYWYQQILGQGPKLLIQFQNNGVVDDSQLPKDRFSAERLKGVDSTLKIQPAKLEDSAVYLCASSLTAAGGEAFFGQGTRLTVV.

This clonotype was detected ten times or more. The chain couples TRBV5-1 to TRBJ2-7, with TRBD2 as a possible D gene (7 bases). The germline V and J ends were trimmed by 4 bases and 2 bases, with 13 bases remaining between them. This CDR3 has 14 residues. Germline CDR1 SGHRS, CDR2 YFSETQ. CDR3 residues: CASSRGARAYEQYF. CDR3 DNA: TGCGCCAGCAGCCGGGGGGCAAGGGCCTACGAGCAGTACTTC.

The sample holds a few counts of this clonotype. This chain links TRBV20-1 with TRBJ1-3; D call uncertain. Germline V lookup: CDR1 DFQATT, CDR2 SNEGSKA (reference sequence). The CDR3 sequence is 13 residues long. The V gene lost 4 bases and the J gene lost 0 bases, with 7 bases spanning the gap. CDR3 sequence reads: CSANQFSGNTIYF. For the CDR3, the DNA is TGCAGTGCTAATCAATTCTCTGGAAACACCATATATTTT.

With regard to this clonotype: One base away lies a much larger clone, so this may be a sequencing read error. The chain uses TRBV12-3 or TRBV12-4 and TRBJ2-1, with D tentatively TRBD2 (7 bases). CDR3 length: 15 amino acids. V lost 6 bases to trimming and J lost 3 bases, with 15 bases between them. The CDR3 region is CASSPSGDNYNEQFF. The CDR3 nucleotides read TGTGCCAGCAGCCCAAGCGGGGACAACTACAATGAGCAGTTCTTC.

A few counts support this clonotype. This chain links TRBV25-1 with TRBJ2-1, with TRBD1 matching over 12 bases. Germline V gene data show CDR1 as MGHDK and CDR2 as SYGVNS. The length of the CDR3 is 17 residues. Trimming took 2 bases from V and 4 from J; bases not matched to a gene: 6. The CDR3 nucleotides are TGTGCCAGCAGTGAAGGGACAGGGGGCGCCGGATACAATGAGCAGTTCTTC. This sequence encodes CASSEGTGGAGYNEQFF.

This clonotype appeared a few times. A read error may be the cause here, since a much bigger clone is one base away. This chain joins TRBV29-1 and TRBJ2-3, with a possible D match to TRBD1 (6 bases). Germline CDR1 SQVTM, CDR2 ANQGSEA. The CDR3 sequence is 13 residues long. The CDR3 region has the DNA TGCAGCGTCCGCAGGGGCCGATATGATACGCGGTATTTT. Translating gives CSVRRGRYDTRYF.

This clonotype was detected a few times. The chain employs TRBV3-1 and TRBJ2-7; 11 nucleotides agree with TRBD1. Trimming cost V 4 bases and J 13 bases; bases outside gene matches: 15. The CDR3 extends over 15 amino acids. Germline V gene lookup returns CDR1 LGHDT and CDR2 YNNKEL (reference sequence). CDR3 nucleotides: TGTGCCAGCAGCCGACCGGGACAGGGGGTCTACGTGCAATACTTC. Translation gives CASSRPGQGVYVQYF.

This clonotype appeared a few times. The chain recombines TRBV7-9 with TRBJ1-1; tentative D call: TRBD1 (5 bases). The V gene's germline CDR1 is SEHNR and CDR2 FQNEAQ (reference sequence). This CDR3 has 14 amino acids. V was trimmed by 1 base and J by 3 bases, leaving 9 bases between them. In DNA form, the CDR3 reads TGTGCCAGCAGCTTAGACAGGTACTACACTGAAGCTTTCTTT. It encodes CASSLDRYYTEAFF. The full variable domain, completed using reference TRBV7-9 and TRBJ1-1, is DTGVSQNPRHKITKRGQNVTFRCDPISEHNRLYWYRQTLGQGPEFLTYFQNEAQLEKSRLLSDRFSAERPKGSFSTLEIQRTEQGDSAMYLCASSLDRYYTEAFFGQGTRLTVV.

The genes are TRBV5-5 and TRBJ2-3; 12 bases are a match to TRBD2. Germline-derived CDR1 and CDR2 are SGHKS and YYEKEE (reference sequence). J lost 5 bases, V lost 3 bases, and 7 bases had no gene match. The CDR3 totals 16 residues. The CDR3 region is CASSYGLAGTLDTQYF. In DNA form, the CDR3 reads TGTGCCAGCAGCTATGGACTAGCGGGAACTTTAGATACGCAGTATTTT.

The chain recombines TRBV7-8 with TRBJ2-7; tentative D call: TRBD1 (5 bases). Trimming pared 9 bases from V and 3 bases from J, leaving 12 bases between. CDR1 and CDR2 from the germline V gene are SGHVS and FQNEAQ. The CDR3 sequence is 12 residues long. Here the CDR3 DNA reads TGTGCCAGTAGTACCAGGGACTACGAGCAGTACTTC. Protein product: CASSTRDYEQYF.

This clonotype appeared many times. This rearrangement joins TRBV2 to TRBJ2-3, with 14 bases fitting TRBD2. The CDR3 loop spans 15 amino acids. The V segment lost 5 bases and the J segment 6 bases; nucleotides outside the gene matches: 4. Per germline, CDR1 SNHLY and CDR2 FYNNEI. Here the CDR3 reads CASSPTSGRADTQYF. The CDR3 DNA reads as TGTGCCAGCAGTCCGACTAGCGGGAGGGCCGATACGCAGTATTTT.

Many counts were recorded for this clonotype. The chain couples TRBV7-9 to TRBJ1-4, with D possibly being TRBD1 (6 bases). Trimming left V 5 bases short and J 5 bases short, with 15 bases between. CDR1 and CDR2 (germline): SEHNR, FQNEAQ (reference sequence). This CDR3 has 15 residues. Here the CDR3 reads CASSPRQGSNEKLFF. The CDR3 bases are TGTGCCAGCAGCCCCCGGCAGGGGTCGAATGAAAAACTGTTTTTT.

The table lists this clonotype with many counts. The rearrangement links TRBV11-2 to TRBJ2-7; TRBD2 agrees at 13 bases. V was clipped by 5 bases and J by 6 bases; unmatched bases: 7. This CDR3 region has 15 residues. The V gene's germline CDR1 is SGHAT and CDR2 FQNNGV. The CDR3 spells CASSALAGGTSEQYF. The CDR3 region has the DNA TGTGCCAGCAGCGCACTAGCGGGAGGGACCTCCGAGCAGTACTTC.

This clonotype occurred a few times. V usage is TRBV11-2 and J usage is TRBJ1-6, with D possibly matching TRBD1 (5 bases). V was clipped by 1 base and J by 0 bases, with 13 bases between them. From germline, CDR1 is SGHAT and CDR2 FQNNGV. This CDR3 spans 18 amino acids. The CDR3 sequence: CASSLARIGGSYNSPLHF. The CDR3 nucleotides are TGTGCCAGCAGCTTAGCAAGGATCGGGGGCTCCTATAATTCACCCCTCCACTTT.

This clonotype has a count of ten or more. The V gene is TRBV6-1, the J gene TRBJ2-7, with D perhaps assigned TRBD1 or TRBD2 (5 bases each). The ends were cut back, 6 bases at V and 1 base at J, with 13 bases in the middle. This CDR3 spans 14 amino acids. Per germline, CDR1 MNHNS and CDR2 SASEGT. Here the CDR3 reads CASSMRDGSYEQYF. The DNA for the CDR3 is TGTGCCAGCAGCATGAGGGACGGGTCCTACGAGCAGTACTTC.

This clonotype was seen a handful of times. This sequence joins TRBV24-1 and TRBJ2-1; D might be TRBD2 (6 bases). The V gene lost 3 bases and the J gene lost 14 bases, with 16 bases spanning the gap. Germline loops: CDR1 KGHDR, CDR2 SFDVKD. The CDR3 contains 13 residues. The DNA for the CDR3 is TGTGCCACCAGTGATACTAACAAGGGCGGGGAGTTCTTC. Translation gives CATSDTNKGGEFF.

This clonotype was seen repeatedly, ten times or more. The gene calls are TRBV5-1 and TRBJ2-7; D is possibly TRBD1 (6 bases). With 0 bases removed from V and 2 bases from J, the gap between germline ends came to 12 bases. CDR3 length: 15 residues. Germline loops: CDR1 SGHRS, CDR2 YFSETQ. The CDR3 bases are TGCGCCAGCAGCTTGGTAGTGGACAGCCCCTACGAGCAGTACTTC. Amino acid sequence: CASSLVVDSPYEQYF.

This chain uses TRBV5-6 with TRBJ1-6; 7 nucleotides align to TRBD1. Trimming took 4 bases from V and 3 from J; bases not matched to a gene: 7. The CDR3 contains 16 residues. The germline gives CDR1 SGHDT, CDR2 YYEEEE. CDR3 DNA sequence: TGTGCCAGCAGCCCGACCCGGACAGGCTATAATTCACCCCTCCACTTT. It codes for CASSPTRTGYNSPLHF.

This clonotype showed up many times. The V and J genes are TRBV12-3 or TRBV12-4 and TRBJ1-2; D is undetermined. Trimming shortened V by 3 bases and J by 0 bases, and 5 bases separated the two germline ends. CDR3 size: 13 residues. CDR3 sequence: CASSFLANYGYTF. The CDR3 bases are TGTGCCAGCAGTTTTTTAGCTAACTATGGCTACACCTTC.

This chain joins TRBV5-6 and TRBJ2-6; D is perhaps TRBD1 (6 bases). V shed 0 bases and J shed 1 base, with 17 bases lying between them. Germline CDR1 reads SGHDT; CDR2 reads YYEEEE. The CDR3 has 19 residues. The CDR3: CASSLEYWTELSGANVLTF. The CDR3 DNA follows: TGTGCCAGCAGCTTGGAGTATTGGACAGAGCTATCTGGGGCCAACGTCCTGACTTTC. Complete variable domain (other parts from reference TRBV5-6 and TRBJ2-6): DAGVTQSPTHLIKTRGQQVTLRCSPKSGHDTVSWYQQALGQGPQFIFQYYEEEERQRGNFPDRFSGHQFPNYSSELNVNALLLGDSALYLCASSLEYWTELSGANVLTFGAGSRLTVL.

The chain carries TRBV7-6 and TRBJ2-1, with D unresolved. Trimming took 0 bases from V and 9 from J, leaving 6 bases between them. Germline V lookup: CDR1 SGHVS, CDR2 FNYEAQ. This CDR3 has 12 amino acids. DNA of the CDR3: TGTGCCAGCAGCTTAGCTGGTCCTGAGCAGTTCTTC. It yields the protein CASSLAGPEQFF.

This clonotype was observed once. The chain carries TRBV4-1 and TRBJ1-2; D remains ambiguous. Germline-derived CDR1 and CDR2 are MGHRA and YSYEKL. V dropped 4 bases and J dropped 1 base, with 10 bases sitting between them. CDR3 length: 14 residues. CDR3 sequence (DNA): TGCGCCAGCAGCCGGGGTGTGAATAACTATGGCTACACCTTC. Protein: CASSRGVNNYGYTF.

The table lists this clonotype with many counts. This chain uses TRBV3-1 with TRBJ1-6; the match to TRBD1 covers 7 bases. V gave up 7 bases and J gave up 14 bases; unmatched junction bases: 11. CDR1 is LGHDT and CDR2 is YNNKEL in the germline V gene (reference sequence). The CDR3 length is 13 residues. The DNA of the CDR3 is TGTGCCAGCACCCCAGGGGGTTTCAAGTCCCTCCACTTT. Translation: CASTPGGFKSLHF.

This sequence joins TRBV27 and TRBJ2-5; a possible D gene is TRBD2 (7 bases). The CDR3 runs 16 residues. The V gene lost 4 bases and the J gene lost 1 base, with 16 bases spanning the gap. Germline CDR1 and CDR2: MNHEY and SMNVEV (reference sequence). CDR3 DNA sequence: TGTGCCAGCAGTTCATGGGGGGGCGGGAGCCAAGAGACCCAGTACTTC. This gives the protein CASSSWGGGSQETQYF.